Listed here are 3 T cell receptor beta chains from one sample, sequenced in a study of STAT5B mutations in CD4+ large granular lymphocyte leukemia. Method: immunoSEQ multiplex PCR; TCRdb's copy keeps in-frame clones and lacks some. This sample has around 33,000 clones, with about 91% found just once. The source material was CD4+ T cells from blood buffy coats. These receptors were taken from a human donor in good health.

The chain links TRBV5-8 to TRBJ1-4; D unclear. Trimming shortened V by 1 base and J by 2 bases, and 6 bases separated the two germline ends. The CDR3 has 14 amino acids. Germline CDR1 is SGHTS and CDR2 is YDEGEE. The CDR3 DNA reads as TGTGCCAGCAGCTTGTGGGTCACTAATGAAAAACTGTTTTTT. Its protein product is CASSLWVTNEKLFF. The full variable domain, in which reference TRBV5-8 and TRBJ1-4 provide the parts outside the CDR3, is EAGVTQSPTHLIKTRGQQATLRCSPISGHTSVYWYQQALGLGLQFLLWYDEGEERNRGNFPPRFSGRQFPNYSSELNVNALELEDSALYLCASSLWVTNEKLFFGSGTQLSVL.

V and J are TRBV5-4 and TRBJ1-6, with D hard to call. Germline V gives CDR1 SGHNT, CDR2 YYREEE (reference sequence). V was cut by 4 bases and J by 8 bases, with 7 bases left in between. The CDR3 runs 12 residues. The CDR3 loop reads CASSARDSPLHF. CDR3 DNA sequence: TGTGCCAGCAGCGCACGGGATTCACCCCTCCACTTT.

In its sample, this clone was seen once. This rearrangement joins TRBV29-1 to TRBJ1-2; TRBD1 might be the D (5 bases). V gave up 7 bases and J gave up 8 bases, with 17 bases separating them. This CDR3 region has 12 residues. The V gene's germline CDR1 is SQVTM and CDR2 ANQGSEA. CDR3: CSGRRGSEGYTF. The CDR3 nucleotides are TGCAGCGGGCGGAGGGGCTCAGAAGGCTACACCTTC.